The 31 T cell receptor beta chains in this list originate from one sample, sequenced in a study of blood T cells in healthy people across ages. Next came a second PCR, run for roughly 6 to 11 cycles, which used a sample-barcoded 5' primer along with a J-beta primer mix. TCRdb processed the 5' RACE reads anew with MiXCR; each CDR3 protein has one entry. Here the sample spans approximately 780,000 distinct CDR3 sequences, 20% to 30% being singletons. This same sample was also taken into another study, of T cells of mothers and their children.

The sequencing sample was made of blood. All receptors derive from a boy between 10 and 17 years old in good health.

The chain couples TRBV19 to TRBJ2-5; possibly TRBD1 for D (6 bases). The J call may be in error: the DNA end matches TRBJ2-7 better. Germline assignment: CDR1 LNHDA and CDR2 SQIVND (reference sequence). The CDR3 covers 17 residues. CDR3 nucleotide sequence: TGTGCCAGTAGTATAGGAATGGGGACACCGCTCTCCTACGAGCAGTACTTC. It codes for CASSIGMGTPLSYEQYF.

This clonotype appeared many times. CDR3 protein: CASSPGQGQETQYF. In DNA, the CDR3 is TGCGCCAGCAGCCCAGGACAGGGCCAAGAGACCCAGTACTTC. The chain has TRBV5-1 and TRBJ2-5; 8 bases map to TRBD1. V was pared by 4 bases and J by 1 base, with 3 bases of the junction left unmatched. Germline loops: CDR1 SGHRS, CDR2 YFSETQ. CDR3 size: 14 residues.

This sequence joins TRBV5-1 and TRBJ2-3; TRBD2 aligns across 12 bases. The CDR3 is made up of 17 amino acids. V lost 4 bases, J lost 8 bases, and 14 bases stayed unmatched. In germline, CDR1 is SGHRS, CDR2 YFSETQ. The DNA for the CDR3 is TGCGCCAGCAGCGCCACTAGCGGGGGGCCTCTCAGGGGTACGCAGTATTTT. It is translated as CASSATSGGPLRGTQYF.

The genes are TRBV5-5 and TRBJ1-2, with 7 positions matching TRBD1. CDR1 is SGHKS and CDR2 is YYEKEE in the germline V gene (reference sequence). This CDR3 comprises 14 residues. Trimming at V came to 3 bases and at J to 3 bases, leaving 5 bases not matched to a gene. The CDR3 DNA is TGTGCCAGCAGCTGGGCCCAGGGGGACTATGGCTACACCTTC. It yields the protein CASSWAQGDYGYTF.

This clonotype was detected many times. The chain employs TRBV5-1 and TRBJ2-5; D is possibly TRBD2 (5 bases). The V end was cut by 4 bases, the J end by 1 base, with 8 bases between. Germline CDR1 and CDR2: SGHRS and YFSETQ. CDR3 length: 13 amino acids. The CDR3 loop reads CASSKDSQETQYF. CDR3 coding DNA: TGCGCCAGCAGCAAGGACTCCCAAGAGACCCAGTACTTC.

As concerns this clonotype: One end of the junction varies from germline; a read error may be responsible. The chain couples TRBV9 to TRBJ2-1, with a weak D call TRBD1 (5 bases). The CDR3 sequence is 13 residues long. Germline lookup yields CDR1 SGDLS and CDR2 YYNGEE. CDR3 region: CASSLQDLTERFF. CDR3 nucleotides: TGTGCCAGCAGCTTACAGGATTTGACTGAGCGGTTCTTC.

This clonotype has only a few counts. The rearrangement links TRBV6-6 to TRBJ2-2, with 7 bases lining up with TRBD2. The germline V gene has CDR1 MNHNY and CDR2 SVGAGI (reference sequence). The CDR3 has 13 residues. Trimming at V came to 6 bases and at J to 5 bases, leaving 3 bases not matched to a gene. CDR3 coding DNA: TGTGCCAGCAGACCCGGGGGGACCGGGGAGCTGTTTTTT. Protein sequence: CASRPGGTGELFF.

In this sample, this clonotype turned up a few times. The chain employs TRBV18 and TRBJ2-5; 9 bases match TRBD1. The end of the DNA fits TRBJ2-7 better, so the J call may be wrong. Germline V gene data show CDR1 as KGHSH and CDR2 as LQKENI. The CDR3 has 15 residues. CDR3: CASSPSGQGLYEQYF. DNA of the CDR3: TGTGCCAGCTCACCGTCGGGACAGGGTTTATACGAGCAGTACTTC.

The CDR3 DNA follows: TGTGCCAGCAGGCTCCTCTGGGCGAAATCTAGCACAGATACGCAGTATTTT. This translates into CASRLLWAKSSTDTQYF. This chain joins TRBV7-8 and TRBJ2-3; D gene uncertain. The CDR3 extends over 17 amino acids. Germline CDR1 and CDR2: SGHVS and FQNEAQ. Trimming cost V 6 bases and J 0 bases, with 19 bases left between them.

The genes are TRBV6-1 and TRBJ2-1, with 8 positions matching TRBD2. This CDR3 is 13 amino acids long. Germline V lookup: CDR1 MNHNS, CDR2 SASEGT. V dropped 4 bases and J dropped 12; count of bases not matched to a gene: 8. The DNA of the CDR3 is TGTGCCAGCAGTGTAGTAGCGGGGAGGGTGCAGTTCTTC. Protein product: CASSVVAGRVQFF.

A single count supports this clonotype. A much larger clone sits a single nucleotide away, making a read error possible. This rearrangement joins TRBV12-3 or TRBV12-4 to TRBJ2-2; D uncertain. The CDR3 loop spans 12 amino acids. Trimming shortened V by 7 bases and J by 6 bases, and 9 bases separated the two germline ends. This chain's CDR3 is CASNFRAGELFF. In DNA, the CDR3 is TGTGCCAGCAATTTCCGGGCCGGGGAGCTGTTTTTT.

The V call is TRBV6-1, the J call TRBJ2-1, with D unclear. The CDR3 runs to 14 residues. Germline assignment: CDR1 MNHNS and CDR2 SASEGT. With 6 bases removed from V and 4 bases from J, the gap between germline ends came to 13 bases. CDR3 in DNA: TGTGCCAGCAGAACTTCAGGCCTTTACAATGAGCAGTTCTTC. This encodes CASRTSGLYNEQFF.

This clonotype has more than one count but fewer than ten. The gene calls are TRBV6-2 or TRBV6-3 and TRBJ2-1; no clear D gene. Germline CDR1 MNHEY, CDR2 SVGEGT. The CDR3 has 11 amino acids. Trimming stripped 7 bases from V and 7 bases from J, with 8 bases between. As DNA, the CDR3 is TGTGCCAGCACCTACGGGAATGAGCAGTTCTTC. Protein sequence: CASTYGNEQFF.

The rearrangement uses TRBV9 and TRBJ2-2; 7 bases line up with TRBD1. Trimming at V came to 0 bases and at J to 4 bases, leaving 3 bases not matched to a gene. Per the germline V gene, CDR1 is SGDLS and CDR2 is YYNGEE. The CDR3 is 15 residues long. This CDR3 reads CASSVGPGGTGELFF. CDR3 sequence (DNA): TGTGCCAGCAGCGTAGGGCCAGGGGGCACCGGGGAGCTGTTTTTT.

This clonotype came up a few times. The chain couples TRBV6-5 to TRBJ2-5, with 8 bases aligning to TRBD2. The DNA end is a closer match to TRBJ2-7, so the J assignment may be wrong. The CDR3 has 17 amino acids. In germline, CDR1 is MNHEY, CDR2 SVGAGI. The CDR3: CASSSRLGGRGGYEQYF. The CDR3 DNA sequence: TGTGCCAGCAGTTCAAGGCTGGGGGGACGGGGGGGATACGAGCAGTACTTC.

V and J are TRBV20-1 and TRBJ2-3; TRBD2 matches at 8 bases. The V segment lost 0 bases and the J segment 0 bases; nucleotides outside the gene matches: 5. Germline V CDR1 and CDR2: DFQATT, SNEGSKA (reference sequence). The CDR3 is 16 residues long. The CDR3 sequence is CSARDDQRESTDTQYF. DNA for the CDR3: TGCAGTGCTAGAGATGACCAGCGGGAGAGCACAGATACGCAGTATTTT.

This rearrangement joins TRBV6-5 to TRBJ2-5; no firm D call. The CDR3 length is 12 residues. The V end lost 5 bases, the J end lost 3 bases, and 7 bases lay between the germline ends. The germline V gene encodes CDR1 MNHEY and CDR2 SVGAGI. Here the CDR3 DNA reads TGTGCCAGCAGTCGCCTAAAAGAGACCCAGTACTTC. Translation gives CASSRLKETQYF.

The chain couples TRBV4-1 to TRBJ1-4; D gene unclear. V lost 3 bases to trimming and J lost 6 bases, with 17 bases between them. This CDR3 comprises 16 residues. CDR1 and CDR2 (germline): MGHRA, YSYEKL. The CDR3 DNA follows: TGCGCCAGCAGCCATGGGCCCGGGTACGCGGATGAAAAACTGTTTTTT. It translates to CASSHGPGYADEKLFF.

This clonotype was detected a few times. The chain uses TRBV6-5 and TRBJ2-2; D is possibly TRBD2 (5 bases). CDR3 length equals 16 residues. The germline V and J ends were trimmed by 0 bases and 3 bases, with 11 bases remaining between them. CDR1 MNHEY and CDR2 SVGAGI come from the germline V gene. Here the CDR3 DNA reads TGTGCCAGCAGTTACTCAGAAGGGAGCGACACCGGGGAGCTGTTTTTT. Translating gives CASSYSEGSDTGELFF.

In its sample, this clonotype was seen many times. The chain employs TRBV7-3 and TRBJ2-4, with D possibly being TRBD1 or TRBD2 (5 bases each). This CDR3 contains 13 residues. Germline V gene data show CDR1 as SGHTA and CDR2 as FQGTGA. V was trimmed by 2 bases and J by 10 bases, leaving 12 bases between them. The CDR3 is CASSLGQWGIQYF. The CDR3 DNA is TGTGCCAGCAGCTTAGGTCAATGGGGGATTCAGTACTTC.

The chain is built from TRBV7-2 and TRBJ1-4; D remains ambiguous. The V end was cut by 5 bases, the J end by 8 bases, with 12 bases between. This CDR3 comprises 13 residues. Germline V gene lookup returns CDR1 SGHTA and CDR2 FQGNSA. CDR3 sequence (DNA): TGTGCCAGCAGCCCCAACCTGGGGGAAAAACTGTTTTTT. Its translation is CASSPNLGEKLFF.

This clonotype was seen only a few times. CDR3 bases: TGCAGTGCTGCGGACATGGACGAGCAGTACTTC. Translating it yields CSAADMDEQYF. The rearrangement joins TRBV20-1 to TRBJ2-7; TRBD1 is a possible D gene (5 bases). The germline V gene encodes CDR1 DFQATT and CDR2 SNEGSKA (reference sequence). The CDR3 is made up of 11 amino acids. V gave up 5 bases and J gave up 5 bases, with 10 bases separating them.

Comment on this clonotype: A much larger clone differs from this one at a single base, so this may be a read error. The chain employs TRBV7-9 and TRBJ2-7; D gene uncertain. V shed 3 bases and J shed 5 bases, with 5 bases lying between them. The CDR3 totals 11 residues. CDR1 is SEHNR and CDR2 is FQNEAQ in the germline V gene (reference sequence). CDR3 residues: CASSFGHEQYF. The CDR3 nucleotides read TGTGCCAGCAGCTTCGGCCACGAGCAGTACTTC. Full variable domain (rest looked up from reference TRBV7-9 and TRBJ2-7): DTGVSQNPRHKITKRGQNVTFRCDPISEHNRLYWYRQTLGQGPEFLTYFQNEAQLEKSRLLSDRFSAERPKGSFSTLEIQRTEQGDSAMYLCASSFGHEQYFGPGTRLTVT.

Comment on this clonotype: At one end, the junction sequence differs from germline, possibly due to a read error. The rearrangement uses TRBV7-3 and TRBJ1-2, with D possibly matching TRBD1 (5 bases). The germline V gene encodes CDR1 SGHTA and CDR2 FQGTGA. There are 14 residues in the CDR3. CDR3 sequence: CASSLTGLGPRMAF. CDR3 DNA: TGTGCCAGCAGCTTAACGGGCTTGGGGCCGAGGATGGCCTTC.

The chain carries TRBV12-3 or TRBV12-4 and TRBJ2-7; D might be TRBD2 (6 bases). CDR3 size: 13 residues. V was cut by 8 bases and J by 6 bases, with 17 bases left in between. DNA for the CDR3: TGTGCCAGCTCTAGGAGGGCGGGCGGCGAGCAGTACTTC. It codes for CASSRRAGGEQYF.

The chain combines TRBV5-5 with TRBJ1-2; TRBD1 matches at 7 bases. Germline-derived CDR1 and CDR2 are SGHKS and YYEKEE (reference sequence). This CDR3 contains 14 residues. The V gene end was trimmed by 0 bases and the J gene end by 5 bases; junction bases not matched to a gene: 4. In DNA form, the CDR3 reads TGTGCCAGCAGCTTGGATCAGGGGGTGTATGGCTACACCTTC. Residues: CASSLDQGVYGYTF.

The chain has TRBV12-3 or TRBV12-4 and TRBJ1-3; D not certain. Trimming removed 6 bases at V and 4 bases at J, with 13 bases between. This CDR3 has 14 residues. The CDR3 DNA reads TGTGCCAGCAGCCCCTCGGCCTCCGGAAACACCATATATTTT. Encoded protein: CASSPSASGNTIYF.

The genes are TRBV29-1 and TRBJ2-5, with D tentatively TRBD1 (6 bases). The J call could be wrong; TRBJ2-1 is a better fit for the DNA end. Germline assignment: CDR1 SQVTM and CDR2 ANQGSEA. The CDR3 contains 13 residues. DNA for the CDR3: TGCAGCGTGGCCGGACAGCCGGGCAATGAGCAGTTCTTC. Translation gives CSVAGQPGNEQFF.

This chain uses TRBV20-1 with TRBJ2-3, with 8 bases identical to TRBD2. With 3 bases clipped from V and 3 bases from J, the junction kept 8 bases outside the gene matches. The CDR3 extends over 15 amino acids. Germline V gives CDR1 DFQATT, CDR2 SNEGSKA (reference sequence). For the CDR3, the DNA is TGCAGTGCTAGCCGCAGCGGGAGAAATACAGATACGCAGTATTTT. Translated: CSASRSGRNTDTQYF.

The chain joins TRBV30 to TRBJ2-7; D uncertain. The DNA matches TRBJ2-1 better at its end, which makes the J call doubtful. Germline lookup yields CDR1 GTSNPN and CDR2 SVGIG (reference sequence). The CDR3 consists of 11 residues. CDR3 sequence: CAWSAPGAQFF. For the CDR3, the DNA is TGTGCCTGGAGTGCCCCAGGTGCGCAGTTCTTC.

The V gene is TRBV5-1, the J gene TRBJ2-5, with D possibly matching TRBD1 (6 bases). TRBJ2-7 matches the DNA end more closely, so the J call is doubtful. Germline V gene lookup returns CDR1 SGHRS and CDR2 YFSETQ. The CDR3 contains 16 residues. CDR3 nucleotides: TGCGCCAGCAGCGCGTCCGGGACATACAAATCCTACGAGCAGTACTTC. Translation: CASSASGTYKSYEQYF.